The clone carrying this TCR beta chain was seen more than once but under ten times. No antigen is known for it. Libraries were prepared by immunoSEQ multiplex PCR; TCRdb keeps only in-frame clonotypes and omits some of them. The data show 600,000 to 700,000 clones, more than 70% seen once. The data were obtained in a study of shared clonotypes between healthy human individuals. Study-wide results and limits: Sampling involved blood alone; tissue repertoires likely differ. Generation probability values for non-shared clonotypes were lower than those for clonotypes shared by all four donors.

This CDR3 has 14 residues. Germline assignment: CDR1 SGHDN and CDR2 FVKESK. Trimming pared 6 bases from V and 2 bases from J, leaving 13 bases between. The chain has TRBV14 and TRBJ1-2; D call uncertain. Sequencing was done on a sample of memory CD4+ T cells sorted from blood. Described subset: CD45RA-negative fraction. This TCR was recovered from a woman between 25 and 40 years old in good health. This chain's CDR3 is CASSFRTGNYGYTF. The CDR3 DNA follows: TGTGCCAGCAGTTTTAGGACGGGGAACTATGGCTACACCTTC.